Listed below are T cell receptor beta chains from one sample, sequenced in a study of cytomegalovirus exposure and HLA in healthy donors. Measured with immunoSEQ multiplex PCR; TCRdb has only the in-frame clones, and not every one. This sample has some 170,000 clones, with 95% to 96% found just once. Input material: PBMCs. These receptor sequences come from a young woman in good health and CMV-seronegative. Both conserved end residues are part of each CDR3. A D gene is named only where the DNA matches it firmly. Expanded clones get a size class; other rows say once, few or many, or leave the size out.

cdr3_nt cdr3_aa d_call j_call clone_size v_call
TGTGCCAGCAGCGTAGGGGGCAGACACGCAGAAAAACTGTTTTTT CASSVGGRHAEKLFF . TRBJ1-4 . TRBV9
TGTGCCAGCAGCTTAGCGGGACAGGGGTCCTACGAGCAGTACTTC CASSLAGQGSYEQYF TRBD1 TRBJ2-7 . TRBV11-2
TGTGCCAGCAGGCGCACGGGGGACACTGAAGCTTTCTTT CASRRTGDTEAFF . TRBJ1-1 . TRBV7-2
TGTGCCAGCAGCTTACAAGGAGGGAACACCGGGGAGCTGTTTTTT CASSLQGGNTGELFF . TRBJ2-2 . TRBV7-2
TGTGCTAGTGGTACCCCCACGGACGAGCAGTACTTC CASGTPTDEQYF . TRBJ2-7 once TRBV12-5
TGTGCCAGCAGCGTACGTCAGGGGCAGAGCTATGGCTACACCTTC CASSVRQGQSYGYTF . TRBJ1-2 . TRBV9
TGTGCCAGCAGCTTAGTATTGGGGCAGTTCGACGAGCAGTACTTC CASSLVLGQFDEQYF . TRBJ2-7 . TRBV7-9
TGTGCCAGCAGCCCGCGGGACAGCTACAATGAGCAGTTCTTC CASSPRDSYNEQFF . TRBJ2-1 . TRBV13
TGTGCCAGCAGCCGAACTCCTTCGCCCGCGCAGTATTTT CASSRTPSPAQYF . TRBJ2-3 . TRBV9
TGCGCCAGCAGCTTGAATGCCAGATATGGCTACACCTTC CASSLNARYGYTF . TRBJ1-2 . TRBV5-1
TGTGCCAGCAGTCAAGGGACAGCCCCTGGAAACACCATATATTTT CASSQGTAPGNTIYF TRBD1 TRBJ1-3 . TRBV6-5
TGTGCCAGCAGCATTGACAGGTTCGGGGGCTACACCTTC CASSIDRFGGYTF . TRBJ1-2 . TRBV14
TGTGCCAGCAGTTTGGGGGGGACCGGGGAGCTGTTTTTT CASSLGGTGELFF TRBD2 TRBJ2-2 . TRBV27
TGTGCCAGCAGCGCCGGTGGGACAGGGACAATAGCCAAAAACATTCAGTACTTC CASSAGGTGTIAKNIQYF TRBD1 TRBJ2-4 . TRBV9
TGTGCCACCTCCATGGCCAGCTCCTACGAGCAGTACTTC CATSMASSYEQYF . TRBJ2-7 . TRBV18
TGTGCCAGCAATCTAGCGGGGGGCACAGATACGCAGTATTTT CASNLAGGTDTQYF TRBD2 TRBJ2-3 . TRBV7-8
TGTGCCAGCAGCTCTACGGGACAGCATAGCAATCAGCCCCAGCATTTT CASSSTGQHSNQPQHF TRBD1 TRBJ1-5 . TRBV7-2
TGCGCCAGCAGCTTGTGGGACACCAATGAAAAACTGTTTTTT CASSLWDTNEKLFF . TRBJ1-4 . TRBV5-1
TGTGCCAGCAGCAATTCAGGGAACACTGAAGCTTTCTTT CASSNSGNTEAFF . TRBJ1-1 . TRBV7-2
TGTGCCAGCAGTTTATGGTCGACTAGCGGGGGGGCCGGGGACGAGCAGTACTTC CASSLWSTSGGAGDEQYF TRBD2 TRBJ2-7 . TRBV28